A selection of T cell receptor beta chains follows, all from one sample in a study of T cell responses to AZD1222 COVID-19 vaccine. Some clones are missing from TCRdb's copy, which holds only in-frame ones; the method was immunoSEQ multiplex PCR. The sample carries about 100,000 clones, about 89% recorded once. The starting material was peripheral blood, obtained 28 days after the second AZD1222 dose. The receptors were gathered from an adult who received the AZD1222 COVID-19 vaccine. CDR3s include the opening cysteine and the closing phenylalanine or tryptophan. The order of the fields is V gene, D gene, clone size, J gene, CDR3 protein, CDR3 DNA. The D gene is left open where the match is weak. A clone size is listed for some rows: how often the clone was seen (once, few, many), or a class if it is expanded.

V: TRBV7-3
D: TRBD2
size: .
J: TRBJ2-1
CDR3: CASSDPTSGWEQFF
DNA: TGTGCCAGCAGCGACCCGACTAGCGGTTGGGAGCAGTTCTTC

V: TRBV5-1
D: .
size: few
J: TRBJ2-1
CDR3: CASSHETPGLYNEQFF
DNA: TGCGCCAGCAGTCACGAGACCCCGGGACTTTACAATGAGCAGTTCTTC

V: TRBV5-1
D: TRBD2
size: .
J: TRBJ2-1
CDR3: CASSSLAGVDNEQFF
DNA: TGCGCCAGCAGCTCGCTAGCGGGAGTGGACAATGAGCAGTTCTTC

V: TRBV27
D: .
size: once
J: TRBJ1-2
CDR3: CASSLSPGTPFYGYTF
DNA: TGTGCCAGCAGTTTATCCCCGGGGACCCCCTTCTATGGCTACACCTTC

V: TRBV24-1
D: .
size: .
J: TRBJ2-2
CDR3: CATGQTTNTGELFF
DNA: TGTGCCACCGGACAGACAACGAACACCGGGGAGCTGTTTTTT

V: TRBV5-1
D: .
size: .
J: TRBJ1-1
CDR3: CASSYQTGMNTEAFF
DNA: TGCGCCAGCAGCTACCAGACAGGCATGAACACTGAAGCTTTCTTT

V: TRBV16
D: .
size: .
J: TRBJ2-7
CDR3: CASSLNYEQYF
DNA: TGTGCCAGCAGTTTAAACTACGAGCAGTACTTC

V: TRBV19
D: .
size: .
J: TRBJ1-2
CDR3: CASSMSPTTRYGYTF
DNA: TGTGCCAGTAGTATGTCCCCAACCACAAGATATGGCTACACCTTC

V: TRBV6-5
D: .
size: .
J: TRBJ2-1
CDR3: CASRQGYEQFF
DNA: TGTGCCAGCAGACAGGGCTATGAGCAGTTCTTC

V: TRBV18
D: .
size: .
J: TRBJ1-1
CDR3: CASSPPYADLNTEAFF
DNA: TGTGCCAGCTCACCACCCTATGCGGACCTGAACACTGAAGCTTTCTTT

V: TRBV6-5
D: .
size: .
J: TRBJ2-7
CDR3: CASTSRTGTPYEQYF
DNA: TGTGCCAGCACGTCACGGACCGGGACCCCCTACGAGCAGTACTTC

V: TRBV4-2
D: TRBD1
size: .
J: TRBJ2-7
CDR3: CASSRGTVPEYEQYF
DNA: TGTGCCAGCAGCCGAGGGACAGTTCCCGAGTACGAGCAGTACTTC

V: TRBV7-2
D: .
size: .
J: TRBJ2-1
CDR3: CASSLGLFYNEQFF
DNA: TGTGCCAGCAGCTTAGGACTATTCTACAATGAGCAGTTCTTC

V: TRBV28
D: .
size: .
J: TRBJ2-7
CDR3: CASSGWTPSYEQYF
DNA: TGTGCCAGCAGTGGATGGACCCCCTCCTACGAGCAGTACTTC

V: TRBV11-2
D: TRBD1
size: .
J: TRBJ2-5
CDR3: CASSRGQGGETQYF
DNA: TGTGCCAGCAGCCGGGGACAGGGGGGTGAGACCCAGTACTTC

V: TRBV6-5
D: .
size: once
J: TRBJ1-6
CDR3: CASRGNLESPLHF
DNA: TGTGCCAGCAGGGGGAATTTGGAATCACCCCTCCACTTT

V: TRBV30
D: TRBD2
size: .
J: TRBJ2-7
CDR3: CASNSGSSYEQYF
DNA: TGTGCCTCCAATAGCGGGAGCTCCTACGAGCAGTACTTC

V: TRBV5-1
D: .
size: .
J: TRBJ2-3
CDR3: CASSSGTQPTLYYF
DNA: TGCGCCAGCAGCTCCGGGACGCAGCCGACCCTATACTATTTT

V: TRBV19
D: .
size: .
J: TRBJ2-1
CDR3: CASSIDGGSSVWSSYNEQFF
DNA: TGTGCCAGTAGTATAGATGGGGGGTCTTCGGTTTGGAGCTCCTACAATGAGCAGTTCTTC

V: TRBV29-1
D: .
size: .
J: TRBJ2-5
CDR3: CSVEGTQGVETQYF
DNA: TGCAGCGTTGAAGGAACCCAAGGGGTGGAGACCCAGTACTTC

V: TRBV7-2
D: .
size: once
J: TRBJ1-1
CDR3: CASSPGQNTEAFF
DNA: TGTGCCAGCAGCCCCGGACAGAACACTGAAGCTTTCTTT

V: TRBV6-1
D: .
size: few
J: TRBJ1-2
CDR3: CASSEASPRYGYTF
DNA: TGTGCCAGCAGTGAAGCTAGCCCTAGGTATGGCTACACCTTC

V: TRBV6-2/TRBV6-3
D: TRBD2
size: once
J: TRBJ2-3
CDR3: CASSWGGRAKDTQYF
DNA: TGTGCCAGCAGTTGGGGCGGGAGGGCAAAAGATACGCAGTATTTT

V: TRBV19
D: TRBD2
size: .
J: TRBJ2-7
CDR3: CATGGLDQNEQYF
DNA: TGTGCCACGGGGGGGCTAGATCAAAACGAGCAGTACTTC

V: TRBV6-2/TRBV6-3
D: .
size: .
J: TRBJ1-4
CDR3: CASSYGKATNEKLFF
DNA: TGTGCCAGCAGTTACGGAAAAGCAACTAATGAAAAACTGTTTTTT

V: TRBV5-8
D: .
size: .
J: TRBJ2-1
CDR3: CASSLGVNEQFF
DNA: TGTGCCAGCAGCTTGGGCGTCAATGAGCAGTTCTTC

V: TRBV7-2
D: TRBD1
size: .
J: TRBJ1-2
CDR3: CASSLDRVNGYTF
DNA: TGTGCCAGCAGCTTGGACAGGGTTAATGGCTACACCTTC

V: TRBV5-4
D: .
size: .
J: TRBJ2-2
CDR3: CASNGPGELFF
DNA: TGTGCCAGCAACGGGCCCGGGGAGCTGTTTTTT

V: TRBV3-1/TRBV3-2
D: .
size: .
J: TRBJ1-4
CDR3: CASSRRGTTNEKLFF
DNA: TGTGCCAGCAGCCGCCGCGGGACAACTAATGAAAAACTGTTTTTT

V: TRBV5-1
D: TRBD1
size: .
J: TRBJ1-1
CDR3: CASSLQGAGNTEAFF
DNA: TGCGCCAGCAGCCTACAGGGGGCAGGGAACACTGAAGCTTTCTTT

V: TRBV2
D: .
size: .
J: TRBJ2-2
CDR3: CASGVTGELFF
DNA: TGTGCCAGCGGGGTCACCGGGGAGCTGTTTTTT

V: TRBV10-3
D: .
size: .
J: TRBJ1-3
CDR3: CAIWGSSGNTIYF
DNA: TGTGCCATCTGGGGCAGCTCTGGAAACACCATATATTTT

V: TRBV5-4
D: TRBD2
size: .
J: TRBJ2-1
CDR3: CASSPRLAGGAYEQFF
DNA: TGTGCCAGCAGCCCTCGACTAGCGGGAGGCGCCTATGAGCAGTTCTTC

V: TRBV3-1/TRBV3-2
D: TRBD2
size: .
J: TRBJ2-7
CDR3: CASSQTGLAGGSRYEQYF
DNA: TGTGCCAGCAGCCAAACCGGACTAGCGGGGGGGAGTCGGTACGAGCAGTACTTC

V: TRBV20-1
D: .
size: .
J: TRBJ1-2
CDR3: CSARSLYGYTF
DNA: TGCAGTGCTAGGTCGCTTTATGGCTACACCTTC

V: TRBV19
D: TRBD1
size: .
J: TRBJ1-2
CDR3: CASRKTGDYGYTF
DNA: TGTGCCAGTAGGAAGACAGGGGACTATGGCTACACCTTC

V: TRBV5-1
D: TRBD1
size: .
J: TRBJ1-3
CDR3: CASSLGTGTGGNTIYF
DNA: TGCGCCAGCAGCTTGGGGACCGGGACAGGGGGAAACACCATATATTTT

V: TRBV25-1
D: TRBD1
size: once
J: TRBJ1-1
CDR3: CASSEPQGANTEAFF
DNA: TGTGCCAGCAGTGAACCACAGGGGGCGAACACTGAAGCTTTCTTT

V: TRBV28
D: .
size: .
J: TRBJ1-5
CDR3: CASSFAGTKKSNQPQHF
DNA: TGTGCCAGCAGTTTTGCCGGGACCAAAAAAAGCAATCAGCCCCAGCATTTT